Listed below are T cell receptor beta chains from one sample, sequenced in a study of T cell responses to AZD1222 COVID-19 vaccine. Generated by immunoSEQ multiplex PCR, the TCRdb table keeps only in-frame clones and is missing some. Of about 120,000 clones in the sample, roughly 90% are singletons; the top ten hold 8% to 9.5%. The specimen comprised peripheral blood, sampled on day 0 of AZD1222 vaccination. The receptors stem from an adult in good health. CDR3s include the opening cysteine and the closing phenylalanine or tryptophan. Each record gives: CDR3 DNA, CDR3 protein, V gene, clone size, D gene, J gene. A D gene is named only where the DNA matches it firmly. Some rows mark clone size as missing; the rest say once, few, many or name a class of expanded clone.

DNA: TGTGCCAGCAGCTTGGGGGCCCGGGCGGGGGCCGGAAACACCATATATTTT
CDR3: CASSLGARAGAGNTIYF
V: TRBV5-6
size: .
D: .
J: TRBJ1-3

DNA: TGTGCCAGTAAGGGTTCTCTGACCAAAAACATTCAGTACTTC
CDR3: CASKGSLTKNIQYF
V: TRBV19
size: .
D: .
J: TRBJ2-4

DNA: TGTGCCAGTAGTATGCTCCGGGGGCAGAAGGTCACTGAAGCTTTCTTT
CDR3: CASSMLRGQKVTEAFF
V: TRBV19
size: once
D: .
J: TRBJ1-1

DNA: TGTGCCAGCAGCTCCACTTACACAGATACGCAGTATTTT
CDR3: CASSSTYTDTQYF
V: TRBV7-9
size: .
D: .
J: TRBJ2-3

DNA: TGTGCCAGCAGAACCATCGGGACAGGGTGGGGCAGCAATCAGCCCCAGCATTTT
CDR3: CASRTIGTGWGSNQPQHF
V: TRBV28
size: .
D: TRBD1
J: TRBJ1-5

DNA: TGTGCCAGCAGCGACACCGGGGAGCTGTTTTTT
CDR3: CASSDTGELFF
V: TRBV6-5
size: .
D: .
J: TRBJ2-2

DNA: TGTGCCACCAGCGGAAGAGGGACTAGTGCCTACAATGAGCAGTTCTTC
CDR3: CATSGRGTSAYNEQFF
V: TRBV15
size: .
D: TRBD2
J: TRBJ2-1

DNA: TGCGCCAGCTCTTGGGCGGGAACCTACGAGCAGTACTTC
CDR3: CASSWAGTYEQYF
V: TRBV5-1
size: .
D: .
J: TRBJ2-7

DNA: TGTGCCAGCAGCCACTCCGGGGGCCTATACGAGCAGTACTTC
CDR3: CASSHSGGLYEQYF
V: TRBV11-2
size: .
D: .
J: TRBJ2-7

DNA: TGTGCCAGCAGCTTAGAGTTCGCAGGGTCTGAAAAACTGTTTTTT
CDR3: CASSLEFAGSEKLFF
V: TRBV7-2
size: .
D: .
J: TRBJ1-4

DNA: TGTGCCAGCAGCTGGAGGACAGGCCTGAGAGATACGCAGTATTTT
CDR3: CASSWRTGLRDTQYF
V: TRBV5-6
size: .
D: TRBD1
J: TRBJ2-3

DNA: TGTGCCAGTAGTGGACAGGGGGGTCAGCCCCAGCATTTT
CDR3: CASSGQGGQPQHF
V: TRBV19
size: .
D: TRBD1
J: TRBJ1-5

DNA: TGTGCCGGCGACGGGGGTGAATTAGGAACAAGGGGTGAAAAACTGTTTTTT
CDR3: CAGDGGELGTRGEKLFF
V: TRBV2
size: .
D: .
J: TRBJ1-4

DNA: TGTGCCAGCAGCTCGGCGGATACGCAGTATTTT
CDR3: CASSSADTQYF
V: TRBV7-3
size: .
D: .
J: TRBJ2-3

DNA: TGTGCCAGCAGCTTAACAGCTAGCGGGAGCTTCAATGAGCAGTACTTC
CDR3: CASSLTASGSFNEQYF
V: TRBV7-3
size: .
D: TRBD2
J: TRBJ2-7

DNA: TGTGCCAGCTATCGGACTAGCGGGGGCGTGTCCCAAGAGACCCAGTACTTC
CDR3: CASYRTSGGVSQETQYF
V: TRBV18
size: .
D: TRBD2
J: TRBJ2-5

DNA: TGTGCCAGCAGCTCAGGGAGTTCTGGAAACACCATATATTTT
CDR3: CASSSGSSGNTIYF
V: TRBV5-4
size: .
D: .
J: TRBJ1-3

DNA: TGTGCCAGCAGTCCTACCAAGACAACTAGCAATCAGCCCCAGCATTTT
CDR3: CASSPTKTTSNQPQHF
V: TRBV28
size: .
D: .
J: TRBJ1-5

DNA: TGCGCCAGCAGCCTTACCGGGACGGAGCCTGGCTACACCTTC
CDR3: CASSLTGTEPGYTF
V: TRBV5-1
size: .
D: .
J: TRBJ1-2

DNA: TGTGCCAGCAGTTACTCCGGGCCACGAACTAACGAGCAGTACTTC
CDR3: CASSYSGPRTNEQYF
V: TRBV6-2/TRBV6-3
size: few
D: .
J: TRBJ2-7

DNA: TGTGCCAGCAGCGCGATCCCAAAAGACAGGGGAGGATCACCCCTCCACTTT
CDR3: CASSAIPKDRGGSPLHF
V: TRBV7-6
size: .
D: TRBD1
J: TRBJ1-6

DNA: TGTGCCAGCAGCTTATCCAACACCGGGGAGCTGTTTTTT
CDR3: CASSLSNTGELFF
V: TRBV11-3
size: .
D: .
J: TRBJ2-2

DNA: TGCGCCAGCAGCTCGGACAGGGGAAGTGGCGAGCAGTACTTC
CDR3: CASSSDRGSGEQYF
V: TRBV5-1
size: .
D: TRBD1
J: TRBJ2-7

DNA: TGCGCCAGCAGCAAAGGACTTCGTGGGGTCCATGAGCAGTTCTTC
CDR3: CASSKGLRGVHEQFF
V: TRBV5-1
size: .
D: .
J: TRBJ2-1

DNA: TGTGCCAGCAGCCCATGGGACCTCCCCTTGGATGAGCAGTTCTTC
CDR3: CASSPWDLPLDEQFF
V: TRBV9
size: once
D: .
J: TRBJ2-1

DNA: TGTGCCAGCAGCGGCCGGACAGGCGGGGGAGCTTTCTTT
CDR3: CASSGRTGGGAFF
V: TRBV9
size: .
D: TRBD1
J: TRBJ1-1

DNA: TGCGCCAGCAGCTTGGCCTGGGGGGGCGAAGATGAAGCTTTCTTT
CDR3: CASSLAWGGEDEAFF
V: TRBV5-1
size: .
D: .
J: TRBJ1-1

DNA: TGTGCCATCAGAGGACAGGGGAGGGATAATTCACCCCTCCACTTT
CDR3: CAIRGQGRDNSPLHF
V: TRBV10-3
size: .
D: TRBD1
J: TRBJ1-6

DNA: TGCAGCGCGAGGGGGGTCTCCGGCTTTGAAGCTTTCTTT
CDR3: CSARGVSGFEAFF
V: TRBV29-1
size: .
D: .
J: TRBJ1-1

DNA: TGTGCCAGCTCACCCGGGATGACAGGTGAGCAGTTCTTC
CDR3: CASSPGMTGEQFF
V: TRBV18
size: .
D: .
J: TRBJ2-1

DNA: TGTGCCAGCAGCTTAGCCCCCCTATATGGCTACACCTTC
CDR3: CASSLAPLYGYTF
V: TRBV11-2
size: once
D: .
J: TRBJ1-2

DNA: TGTGCCAGCAGCCGTATATCCGGACTTCCCACAGATACGCAGTATTTT
CDR3: CASSRISGLPTDTQYF
V: TRBV7-3
size: .
D: .
J: TRBJ2-3

DNA: TGTGCCAGCAGTTTTTTCCTGACTAGCGGGAGACCCAACGAGCAGTACTTC
CDR3: CASSFFLTSGRPNEQYF
V: TRBV27
size: .
D: TRBD2
J: TRBJ2-7

DNA: TGTGCCAGCAGCTTAGCAGTGGGCTTTAACTATGGCTACACCTTC
CDR3: CASSLAVGFNYGYTF
V: TRBV7-2
size: few
D: .
J: TRBJ1-2

DNA: TGTGCCAGCAGCTCCCGACAGAGCTGGAATGAAAAACTGTTTTTT
CDR3: CASSSRQSWNEKLFF
V: TRBV7-8
size: .
D: .
J: TRBJ1-4

DNA: TGTGCCTGGAGGATGGGACAGGCAGTGCGCGAGACCCAGTACTTC
CDR3: CAWRMGQAVRETQYF
V: TRBV30
size: once
D: TRBD1
J: TRBJ2-5

DNA: TGTGCCAGCAGCTTGAGAGCAGGTGAAGCTTTCTTT
CDR3: CASSLRAGEAFF
V: TRBV5-4
size: .
D: .
J: TRBJ1-1

DNA: TGTGCCAGCAGTGTGGACAGGGCCGTGAACACTGAAGCTTTCTTT
CDR3: CASSVDRAVNTEAFF
V: TRBV2
size: .
D: TRBD1
J: TRBJ1-1

DNA: TGTGCCACTAGACAGGGGGCGCGAAGTTTTAACTATGGCTACACCTTC
CDR3: CATRQGARSFNYGYTF
V: TRBV30
size: .
D: TRBD1
J: TRBJ1-2

DNA: TGTGCCAGCAGCGCCGGGAGAGGTTCACCCCTCCACTTT
CDR3: CASSAGRGSPLHF
V: TRBV9
size: .
D: .
J: TRBJ1-6

DNA: TGTGCCTCTAGACTCCATCAGGCCTATGGCTACACCTTC
CDR3: CASRLHQAYGYTF
V: TRBV30
size: once
D: .
J: TRBJ1-2

DNA: TGCGCCAGCAGAGTTCGGGACGGAAATAATTCACCCCTCCACTTT
CDR3: CASRVRDGNNSPLHF
V: TRBV5-1
size: .
D: .
J: TRBJ1-6

DNA: TGTGCCAGCTCACCGACCGGGAGCCTGTCCTACAATGAGCAGTTCTTC
CDR3: CASSPTGSLSYNEQFF
V: TRBV18
size: .
D: .
J: TRBJ2-1

DNA: TGTGCCAGCAGTGGGGGTGAAATTTCCATGAACACTGAAGCTTTCTTT
CDR3: CASSGGEISMNTEAFF
V: TRBV28
size: .
D: .
J: TRBJ1-1

DNA: TGTGCCAGCATCCCCCCAGTTCGGACGTCGAACACTGAAGCTTTCTTT
CDR3: CASIPPVRTSNTEAFF
V: TRBV2
size: .
D: .
J: TRBJ1-1

DNA: TGTGCCAGCAGGGGGGGAGACTTGAACACTGAAGCTTTCTTT
CDR3: CASRGGDLNTEAFF
V: TRBV27
size: .
D: .
J: TRBJ1-1

DNA: TGTGCCAGCAGTTCCCTCAAGCAGTATTTT
CDR3: CASSSLKQYF
V: TRBV28
size: .
D: .
J: TRBJ2-3

DNA: TGCAGCTCCGACACGGCCAGAAACACTGAAGCTTTCTTT
CDR3: CSSDTARNTEAFF
V: TRBV29-1
size: once
D: .
J: TRBJ1-1

DNA: TGTGCCAGTAGTTCGGGACTAGCGGCCTACAATGAGCAGTTCTTC
CDR3: CASSSGLAAYNEQFF
V: TRBV19
size: .
D: TRBD2
J: TRBJ2-1

DNA: TGTGCCAGCAGCCCGGGGGGCTATGGCTACACCTTC
CDR3: CASSPGGYGYTF
V: TRBV14
size: once
D: .
J: TRBJ1-2

DNA: TGTGCCAGCAGTTTGGGGCAGAGCTATGGCTACACCTTC
CDR3: CASSLGQSYGYTF
V: TRBV28
size: .
D: .
J: TRBJ1-2

DNA: TGTGCCAGCACGAACCGCGGTTATGGCTACACCTTC
CDR3: CASTNRGYGYTF
V: TRBV6-5
size: few
D: .
J: TRBJ1-2

DNA: TGTGCCAGCAGCATACAAGAGACCCAGTACTTC
CDR3: CASSIQETQYF
V: TRBV7-9
size: .
D: .
J: TRBJ2-5

DNA: TGTGCCAGCTCACTGGGACAGGGGATCTACGAGCAGTACTTC
CDR3: CASSLGQGIYEQYF
V: TRBV18
size: .
D: TRBD1
J: TRBJ2-7

DNA: TGTGCCAGCACCAAGGGGGGGGGCCCGAATCAGCCCCAGCATTTT
CDR3: CASTKGGGPNQPQHF
V: TRBV6-5
size: .
D: .
J: TRBJ1-5